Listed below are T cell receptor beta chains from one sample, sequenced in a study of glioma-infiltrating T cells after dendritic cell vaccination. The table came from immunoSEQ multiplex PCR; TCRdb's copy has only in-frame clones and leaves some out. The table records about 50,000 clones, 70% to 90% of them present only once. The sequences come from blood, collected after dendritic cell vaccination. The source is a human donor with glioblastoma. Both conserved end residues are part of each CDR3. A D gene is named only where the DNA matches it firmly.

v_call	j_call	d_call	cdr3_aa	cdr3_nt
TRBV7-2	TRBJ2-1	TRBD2	CASSLVRRTSGVAGGEQFF	TGTGCCAGCAGCTTAGTACGCAGGACTAGCGGGGTAGCGGGGGGTGAGCAGTTCTTC
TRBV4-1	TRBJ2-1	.	CASSQTTEYNEQFF	TGCGCCAGCAGCCAGACTACAGAGTACAATGAGCAGTTCTTC
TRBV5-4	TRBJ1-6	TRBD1	CASSLTGTGLNSPLHF	TGTGCCAGCAGCTTGACAGGGACAGGGCTTAATTCACCCCTCCACTTT
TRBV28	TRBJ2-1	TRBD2	CASRGTSGGRNEQFF	TGTGCCAGCAGAGGGACTAGCGGGGGAAGGAATGAGCAGTTCTTC
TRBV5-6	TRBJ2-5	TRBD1	CASSRYRGSETQYF	TGTGCCAGCAGCCGTTACAGGGGTTCGGAGACCCAGTACTTC
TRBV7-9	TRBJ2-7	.	CASSDTVLNSYEQYF	TGTGCCAGCAGCGACACAGTTTTAAACTCCTACGAGCAGTACTTC
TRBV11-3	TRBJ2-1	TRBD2	CASSRNGLAGASSYNEQFF	TGTGCCAGCAGCAGAAACGGACTAGCGGGGGCTAGCTCCTACAATGAGCAGTTCTTC
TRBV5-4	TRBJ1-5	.	CASSLGGAGNQPQHF	TGTGCCAGCAGCTTGGGGGGCGCCGGCAATCAGCCCCAGCATTTT
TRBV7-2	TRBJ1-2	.	CASSLVGRAGGYTF	TGTGCCAGCAGCTTAGTAGGGCGGGCGGGTGGCTACACCTTC
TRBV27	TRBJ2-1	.	CASSFKGGGEQFF	TGTGCCAGCAGTTTTAAGGGGGGGGGCGAGCAGTTCTTC
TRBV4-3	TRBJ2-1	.	CASSPDSKDEQFF	TGCGCCAGCAGCCCGGACAGTAAGGATGAGCAGTTCTTC
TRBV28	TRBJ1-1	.	CASSFRDTEAFF	TGTGCCAGCAGTTTTCGTGACACTGAAGCTTTCTTT
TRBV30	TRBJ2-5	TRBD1	CAWSVGQGILETQYF	TGTGCCTGGAGTGTAGGACAGGGGATTTTGGAGACCCAGTACTTC
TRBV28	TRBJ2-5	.	CASSLWAGKQETQYF	TGTGCCAGCAGTTTATGGGCAGGGAAGCAAGAGACCCAGTACTTC
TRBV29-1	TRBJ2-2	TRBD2	CSLAGGTGELFF	TGCAGCCTAGCCGGGGGGACCGGGGAGCTGTTTTTT
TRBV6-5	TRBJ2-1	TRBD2	CASSLAGGPNNEQFF	TGTGCCAGCAGCCTAGCGGGGGGCCCAAACAATGAGCAGTTCTTC
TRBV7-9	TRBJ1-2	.	CASSEDRYGYTF	TGTGCCAGCAGCGAAGACAGATATGGCTACACCTTC
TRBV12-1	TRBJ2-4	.	CASRGWRGIAKNIQYF	TGTGCCAGCCGGGGCTGGCGGGGAATAGCCAAAAACATTCAGTACTTC
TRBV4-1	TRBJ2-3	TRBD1	CASSRVRTGGPDTQYF	TGCGCCAGCAGCCGAGTGAGGACAGGGGGCCCAGATACGCAGTATTTT